The 25 T cell receptor beta chains presented below share a single source sample, sequenced in a study of T cell responses to AZD1222 COVID-19 vaccine. TCRdb's table, derived via immunoSEQ multiplex PCR, lists solely in-frame clones and lacks some. The sample lists 250,000 to 300,000 clones, 90% to 95% occurring once. Specimen: peripheral blood, collected 28 days after the second AZD1222 dose. All receptors come from an adult who received the AZD1222 COVID-19 vaccine.

The chain combines TRBV15 with TRBJ2-5, with D uncertain. This CDR3 spans 14 amino acids. Germline CDR1 is LNHNV and CDR2 is YYDKDF (reference sequence). V lost 1 base, J lost 4 bases, and 10 bases lay in between. In nucleotides, the CDR3 is TGTGCCACCAGCAGAGTGGGTCAGCGAGAGACCCAGTACTTC. This codes for CATSRVGQRETQYF.

The CDR3 DNA follows: TGCGCCAGCAGCCACCCCCTGGAGGACCGAAGCACAGATACGCAGTATTTT. It encodes CASSHPLEDRSTDTQYF. This chain connects TRBV4-1 to TRBJ2-3, with TRBD2 as a possible D gene (5 bases). The CDR3 is 17 amino acids. V was clipped by 3 bases and J by 0 bases, with 16 bases between them. CDR1 MGHRA and CDR2 YSYEKL come from the germline V gene.

The V call is TRBV21-1, the J call TRBJ1-2; the D call in the table, TRBD1, was not verified against the DNA. TRBV21-1 is marked as a pseudogene. The CDR3 sequence is 14 residues long. This CDR3 reads CASSKVRGSDGYTF. CDR3 coding DNA: TGTGCCAGCAGCAAAGTTAGGGGGAGCGATGGCTACACCTTC.

In DNA, the CDR3 is TGTGCCAGCAGCTTAGATCGTTCGGGACTAGTAATTGAGCAGTTCTTC. Its translation is CASSLDRSGLVIEQFF. The chain carries TRBV11-2 and TRBJ2-1; 8 nucleotides agree with TRBD2. This CDR3 contains 16 residues. The V gene end was trimmed by 0 bases and the J gene end by 9 bases; junction bases not matched to a gene: 10. Per germline, CDR1 SGHAT and CDR2 FQNNGV. The entire variable domain, with the rest obtained from reference TRBV11-2 and TRBJ2-1, is as follows: EAGVAQSPRYKIIEKRQSVAFWCNPISGHATLYWYQQILGQGPKLLIQFQNNGVVDDSQLPKDRFSAERLKGVDSTLKIQPAKLEDSAVYLCASSLDRSGLVIEQFFGPGTRLTVL.

CDR3 in amino acids: CASRISGATEAFF. As DNA, the CDR3 is TGTGCCAGCAGGATCTCAGGGGCCACTGAAGCTTTCTTT. This chain connects TRBV27 to TRBJ1-1, with D possibly TRBD1 on 6 matching bases. The ends were cut back, 6 bases at V and 4 bases at J, with 12 bases in the middle. The CDR3 consists of 13 residues. Germline V gene data show CDR1 as MNHEY and CDR2 as SMNVEV (reference sequence).

The DNA of the CDR3 is TGTGCCAGCAGTTACTCAGGGAAGGGAAACCAAGAGACCCAGTACTTC. This gives the protein CASSYSGKGNQETQYF. V usage is TRBV6-5 and J usage is TRBJ2-5, with no clear D. V was shortened by 0 bases and J by 0 bases, with 11 bases between the two germline ends. Germline CDR1 is MNHEY and CDR2 is SVGAGI. This CDR3 spans 16 amino acids.

Written as DNA, the CDR3 is TGTGCCAGCAGTGGACAGGGAGGAGTGGAGGGCTACACCTTC. It yields the protein CASSGQGGVEGYTF. The V call is TRBV2, the J call TRBJ1-2; TRBD1 agrees at 7 bases. This CDR3 has 14 amino acids. Germline V gene sequence: CDR1 SNHLY, CDR2 FYNNEI. V shed 4 bases, J shed 8 bases, and the junction held 10 bases outside the gene matches.

The CDR3 sequence is CASRGLAGELGELFF. In DNA, the CDR3 is TGTGCCAGCAGAGGACTAGCGGGAGAGCTCGGGGAGCTGTTTTTT. The V gene is TRBV27, the J gene TRBJ2-2, with 13 nucleotides matching TRBD2. CDR3 length equals 15 residues. CDR1 and CDR2 (germline): MNHEY, SMNVEV (reference sequence). J gave up 7 bases and V 6 bases, and 5 bases lay outside the gene matches.

The chain joins TRBV27 to TRBJ2-3, with D possibly being TRBD2 (6 bases). Looked up from germline, CDR1 is MNHEY and CDR2 is SMNVEV (reference sequence). This CDR3 contains 15 residues. The V gene lost 10 bases and the J gene lost 0 bases, with 17 bases spanning the gap. This chain's CDR3 is CATGSPQWSTDTQYF. CDR3 nucleotides: TGTGCCACCGGGAGCCCCCAGTGGAGCACAGATACGCAGTATTTT.

CDR3 amino acids: CASSLEGSTEAFF. CDR3 DNA: TGTGCCAGCAGTTTGGAGGGGAGCACTGAAGCTTTCTTT. V usage is TRBV28 and J usage is TRBJ1-1, with D maybe TRBD1 (5 bases). Per germline, CDR1 MDHEN and CDR2 SYDVKM. The CDR3 runs 13 residues. Between the trimmed V and J ends, which lost 3 bases and 4 bases, there was a span of 9 bases. Using reference TRBV28 and TRBJ1-1 for the parts outside the CDR3, the full variable domain is DVKVTQSSRYLVKRTGEKVFLECVQDMDHENMFWYRQDPGLGLRLIYFSYDVKMKEKGDIPEGYSVSREKKERFSLILESASTNQTSMYLCASSLEGSTEAFFGQGTRLTVV.

The rearrangement links TRBV18 to TRBJ2-1, with 9 bases matching TRBD2. V was clipped by 2 bases and J by 5 bases; unmatched bases: 4. This CDR3 region has 15 residues. Germline V gene sequence: CDR1 KGHSH, CDR2 LQKENI. The CDR3 region is CASSPIAGDHNEQFF. As DNA, the CDR3 is TGTGCCAGCTCACCAATAGCGGGAGACCACAATGAGCAGTTCTTC.

The chain links TRBV7-9 to TRBJ1-2; D is perhaps TRBD1 (6 bases). V lost 4 bases to trimming and J lost 5 bases, with 17 bases between them. The germline gives CDR1 SEHNR, CDR2 FQNEAQ (reference sequence). The length of the CDR3 is 15 residues. CDR3 sequence: CASSSQPGGRYGYTF. The CDR3 DNA reads TGTGCCAGCAGCTCGCAACCGGGGGGCCGTTATGGCTACACCTTC.

The chain joins TRBV7-8 to TRBJ2-7; D unclear. Trimming pared 8 bases from V and 1 base from J, leaving 12 bases between. Germline V CDR1 and CDR2: SGHVS, FQNEAQ. This CDR3 region has 13 residues. The CDR3 DNA reads TGTGCCAGCGCACCGACGGTTTCCTACGAGCAGTACTTC. Encoded protein: CASAPTVSYEQYF.

The chain couples TRBV4-2 to TRBJ2-7, with D possibly being TRBD2 (6 bases). Trimming left V 0 bases short and J 0 bases short, with 18 bases between. The CDR3 extends over 18 amino acids. The germline gives CDR1 LGHNA, CDR2 YNFKEQ. CDR3 sequence (DNA): TGTGCCAGCAGCCAAGATTATAGGGCGGGAAGCAGCTCCTACGAGCAGTACTTC. Translating gives CASSQDYRAGSSSYEQYF.

The chain employs TRBV27 and TRBJ1-1; no clear D gene. The germline V gene has CDR1 MNHEY and CDR2 SMNVEV (reference sequence). V shed 5 bases and J shed 4 bases, with 14 bases lying between them. The CDR3 runs 14 residues. CDR3 residues: CASSLGGKGTEAFF. The CDR3 bases are TGTGCCAGCAGTCTAGGCGGGAAGGGCACTGAAGCTTTCTTT.

The chain carries TRBV27 and TRBJ2-1; 7 bases agree with TRBD2. V was clipped by 3 bases and J by 4 bases; unmatched bases: 0. This CDR3 contains 13 residues. Germline V gene data show CDR1 as MNHEY and CDR2 as SMNVEV (reference sequence). CDR3 sequence reads: CASSLGLYNEQFF. DNA for the CDR3: TGTGCCAGCAGTTTGGGACTATACAATGAGCAGTTCTTC.

This clone was recorded once. The chain combines TRBV28 with TRBJ2-7; D ambiguous. The CDR3 consists of 13 residues. The germline CDR1 and CDR2 sequences are MDHEN and SYDVKM. Deletions cut 2 bases from V and 7 bases from J, with 12 bases between. CDR3 sequence reads: CASSLPTPGEQYF. CDR3 nucleotides: TGTGCCAGCAGTTTACCGACACCCGGGGAGCAGTACTTC.

The chain carries TRBV4-3 and TRBJ1-1; D is perhaps TRBD1 (5 bases). CDR3 length: 13 residues. Germline CDR1 and CDR2: LGHNA and YSLEER. Trimming shortened V by 1 base and J by 6 bases, and 9 bases separated the two germline ends. CDR3 DNA sequence: TGCGCCAGCAGCCAAGGTCAGGGACCTGAAGCTTTCTTT. Its protein is CASSQGQGPEAFF.

This chain joins TRBV6-5 and TRBJ2-7, with a tentative D call TRBD1 (7 bases). V dropped 0 bases and J dropped 3 bases, with 12 bases sitting between them. Germline CDR1 is MNHEY and CDR2 is SVGAGI. The CDR3 consists of 15 residues. The CDR3 protein is CASSYSSGGYYEQYF. The CDR3 DNA is TGTGCCAGCAGTTACTCGTCAGGGGGGTACTACGAGCAGTACTTC.

CDR3 residues: CASRAGGTDTQYF. The CDR3 bases are TGCGCCAGCAGAGCAGGGGGCACAGATACGCAGTATTTT. The V call is TRBV10-1, the J call TRBJ2-3; D possibly corresponds to TRBD1 (6 bases). Germline CDR1 is WNHNN and CDR2 is SYGVQD (reference sequence). V was cut by 6 bases and J by 1 base, with 8 bases left in between. This CDR3 region has 13 residues.

The V and J genes are TRBV6-1 and TRBJ1-2; tentative D call: TRBD1 (5 bases). Germline values: CDR1 MNHNS, CDR2 SASEGT. CDR3 length: 15 amino acids. Between the trimmed V and J ends, which lost 1 base and 8 bases, there was a span of 17 bases. CDR3 coding DNA: TGTGCCAGCAGTGAAGGGCAGGGAGTGAATGGCGGCTACACCTTC. It encodes CASSEGQGVNGGYTF.

This chain's CDR3 is CASSRDRGRRQPQHF. CDR3 DNA sequence: TGTGCCAGTAGTCGCGACAGGGGGCGGAGACAGCCCCAGCATTTT. The J gene is TRBJ1-5, the V gene TRBV19; 10 nucleotides match TRBD1. Looked up from germline, CDR1 is LNHDA and CDR2 is SQIVND (reference sequence). CDR3 size: 15 residues. Unmatched junction bases numbered 8, after V lost 5 bases and J lost 7 bases.

This clone was counted once. V is TRBV28 and J is TRBJ2-5; D uncertain. This CDR3 contains 12 residues. CDR1 and CDR2 from the germline V gene are MDHEN and SYDVKM. The V gene lost 9 bases and the J gene lost 14 bases, with 22 bases spanning the gap. DNA for the CDR3: TGTGCCAGTTCCCTCGCCTCGACCCAACTCTACTTC. Its protein is CASSLASTQLYF. The variable domain in full, with the rest retrieved from reference TRBV28 and TRBJ2-5, is DVKVTQSSRYLVKRTGEKVFLECVQDMDHENMFWYRQDPGLGLRLIYFSYDVKMKEKGDIPEGYSVSREKKERFSLILESASTNQTSMYLCASSLASTQLYFGPGTRLLVL.

The J gene is TRBJ2-1, the V gene TRBV9, with D perhaps matching TRBD1 (5 bases). Germline values: CDR1 SGDLS, CDR2 YYNGEE. V gave up 4 bases and J gave up 9 bases, with 8 bases separating them. The CDR3 sequence is 11 residues long. The CDR3 loop reads CASSLTGEQFF. The CDR3 DNA reads as TGTGCCAGCAGCCTCACAGGTGAGCAGTTCTTC.

The rearrangement joins TRBV4-3 to TRBJ2-3, with unresolved D. CDR1 and CDR2 from the germline V gene are LGHNA and YSLEER. CDR3 size: 19 residues. V shed 2 bases and J shed 0 bases, with 21 bases lying between them. CDR3: CASSQSPPIRASSTDTQYF. CDR3 coding DNA: TGCGCCAGCAGCCAATCCCCCCCGATCCGGGCTTCTAGCACAGATACGCAGTATTTT.